One sample yielded the 25 T cell receptor beta chains listed below, sequenced in a study of vaccination effects on CD4 cells after COVID-19. Antigen-specific CD4+ T cells were expanded with viral peptide pools in the ViraFEST assay before sequencing. Isolating CD4+ T cells followed 9 to 10 days of culture. Participants each got two BNT162b2 or mRNA-1273 vaccine doses. These TCRs are of unknown antigen specificity. The assay was immunoSEQ multiplex PCR, and TCRdb's table has in-frame clones only and misses some. The table shows roughly 70,000 clones, with roughly 76% occurring only once. Sequenced material: CD4+ T cells from PBMCs cultured with HCoV-OC43 spike peptides, taken after COVID-19 vaccination. Subset denoted: HCoV-OC43 spike overlapping peptide pool stimulation. The receptor source for this set is a human donor who received a COVID-19 vaccine.

This chain joins TRBV6-5 and TRBJ1-5, with D unresolved. The V gene lost 4 bases and the J gene lost 0 bases, with 10 bases spanning the gap. Germline V gene sequence: CDR1 MNHEY, CDR2 SVGAGI. CDR3 length: 15 amino acids. Here the CDR3 DNA reads TGTGCCAGCAGTTCGGACCGCGGTAGCAATCAGCCCCAGCATTTT. Residues: CASSSDRGSNQPQHF.

The chain links TRBV6-4 to TRBJ1-6; D gene unclear. Germline CDR1 reads MRHNA; CDR2 reads SNTAGT. The CDR3 contains 13 residues. The V end was cut by 3 bases, the J end by 7 bases, with 7 bases between. The CDR3 loop reads CASSDQTNSPLHF. As DNA, the CDR3 is TGTGCCAGCAGTGATCAGACAAATTCACCCCTCCACTTT.

The chain joins TRBV3-1 (or the pseudogene TRBV3-2) to TRBJ1-3, with 7 bases that match TRBD1. Germline CDR1 is LGHDT and CDR2 is YNNKEL (reference sequence). The CDR3 has 15 residues. V gave up 2 bases and J gave up 4 bases; unmatched junction bases: 5. CDR3: CASSQKGTAGNTIYF. The CDR3 DNA reads TGTGCCAGCAGCCAAAAGGGGACAGCCGGAAACACCATATATTTT.

The V and J genes are TRBV7-4 and TRBJ1-3; 9 bases align to TRBD1. CDR1 is SGHVT, CDR2 SQSDAQ, per germline. The V segment lost 5 bases and the J segment 0 bases; nucleotides outside the gene matches: 5. CDR3 length: 16 amino acids. Here the CDR3 reads CASSPPTGGSGNTIYF. CDR3 in DNA: TGTGCCAGCAGCCCTCCGACAGGGGGCTCTGGAAACACCATATATTTT.

The chain carries TRBV10-2 and TRBJ1-4; a possible D gene is TRBD1 (6 bases). Germline V lookup: CDR1 WSHSY, CDR2 SAAADI. This CDR3 has 13 amino acids. Trimming took off 10 bases at V and 4 bases at J, with 13 bases between the two ends. The CDR3 region has the DNA TGCGCCACACGGCAGGGGATTAATGAAAAACTGTTTTTT. Amino acid sequence: CATRQGINEKLFF.

The V call is TRBV28, the J call TRBJ1-1; D is ambiguous. CDR1 is MDHEN, CDR2 SYDVKM, per germline. Trimming left V 4 bases short and J 1 base short, with 10 bases between. The CDR3 loop spans 14 amino acids. In DNA, the CDR3 is TGTGCCAGCAGTTCCCGGTTCAGGAACACTGAAGCTTTCTTT. Its translation: CASSSRFRNTEAFF.

The chain employs TRBV21-1 and TRBJ1-1; no DNA check was done on the table's D call, TRBD1. TRBV21-1 is listed as a pseudogene. The length of the CDR3 is 19 residues. This chain's CDR3 is CASSIKPTGALSMNTEAFF. The CDR3 coding sequence is TGTGCCAGCAGTATAAAGCCTACAGGGGCCTTATCAATGAACACTGAAGCTTTCTTT.

This clone was observed a few times. The chain has TRBV3-1 (or the pseudogene TRBV3-2) and TRBJ2-4; 7 positions match TRBD1. This CDR3 region has 16 residues. V lost 4 bases and J lost 2; bases outside the gene matches: 8. Germline V gene sequence: CDR1 LGHDT, CDR2 YNNKEL (reference sequence). The CDR3 bases are TGTGCCAGCAGCCCCACACAGGGGCCCCCCAAAAACATTCAGTACTTC. Amino acid sequence: CASSPTQGPPKNIQYF.

This clone is a singleton in its sample. Here the CDR3 reads CASSVVALTDTQYF. The CDR3 coding sequence is TGTGCCAGCAGCGTAGTGGCGCTGACAGATACGCAGTATTTT. This chain joins TRBV9 and TRBJ2-3; no firm D call. This CDR3 spans 14 amino acids. V was clipped by 0 bases and J by 3 bases, with 8 bases between them. The germline CDR1 and CDR2 sequences are SGDLS and YYNGEE.

The gene calls are TRBV5-1 and TRBJ2-6; perhaps D is TRBD1 or TRBD2 (5 bases each). Per germline, CDR1 SGHRS and CDR2 YFSETQ. The germline V and J ends were trimmed by 2 bases and 0 bases, with 6 bases remaining between them. The CDR3 is made up of 15 amino acids. Written as DNA, the CDR3 is TGCGCCAGCAGCTTTGGGGGCTCTGGGGCCAACGTCCTGACTTTC. This gives the protein CASSFGGSGANVLTF.

This chain links TRBV10-2 with TRBJ2-5; D gene ambiguous. The germline V gene has CDR1 WSHSY and CDR2 SAAADI. Trimming shortened V by 1 base and J by 3 bases, and 9 bases separated the two germline ends. The CDR3 loop spans 14 amino acids. This CDR3 is CASSEFGGKETQYF. DNA for the CDR3: TGCGCCAGCAGTGAGTTCGGCGGAAAAGAGACCCAGTACTTC.

The chain employs TRBV5-1 and TRBJ2-5; D not certain. V lost 1 base and J lost 5, with 12 bases in between. Germline V gives CDR1 SGHRS, CDR2 YFSETQ. This CDR3 has 14 amino acids. This CDR3 is CASSLSSVYETQYF. CDR3 DNA: TGCGCCAGCAGCTTGTCCTCTGTATACGAGACCCAGTACTTC.

The genes are TRBV7-2 and TRBJ1-4; D might be TRBD1 (6 bases). V was pared by 5 bases and J by 4 bases, with 14 bases between. CDR1 and CDR2 (germline): SGHTA, FQGNSA. This CDR3 has 15 residues. The CDR3 here is CASSLRGGDNEKLFF. CDR3 nucleotides: TGTGCCAGCAGCCTCCGAGGGGGTGATAATGAAAAACTGTTTTTT.

The chain has TRBV6-5 and TRBJ2-1; 9 nucleotides match TRBD1. V dropped 5 bases and J dropped 4; count of bases not matched to a gene: 6. Germline CDR1 reads MNHEY; CDR2 reads SVGAGI. CDR3 length: 15 amino acids. For the CDR3, the DNA is TGTGCCAGCAGTCCTTCCGGGACAGGGTACAATGAGCAGTTCTTC. It is translated as CASSPSGTGYNEQFF.

V and J are TRBV7-2 and TRBJ2-1, with 7 bases fitting TRBD2. The CDR3 totals 15 residues. Trimming took 5 bases from V and 16 from J; bases not matched to a gene: 20. Germline V CDR1 and CDR2: SGHTA, FQGNSA. This CDR3 is CASSPEGLAVSGVFF. In DNA, the CDR3 is TGTGCCAGCAGCCCAGAAGGCCTAGCGGTATCAGGTGTTTTCTTC.

The chain combines TRBV9 with TRBJ2-1; 7 bases are shared with TRBD1. Looked up from germline, CDR1 is SGDLS and CDR2 is YYNGEE. CDR3 length: 15 amino acids. Unmatched junction bases numbered 7, after V lost 4 bases and J lost 3 bases. The CDR3: CASSRDSGGYNEQFF. CDR3 DNA sequence: TGTGCCAGCAGCCGGGACAGTGGGGGCTACAATGAGCAGTTCTTC.

The genes are TRBV5-1 and TRBJ2-5; maybe TRBD1 (5 bases). The CDR3 spans 16 residues. V lost 0 bases and J 0 bases, leaving 12 bases between the germline ends. Germline values: CDR1 SGHRS, CDR2 YFSETQ. Here the CDR3 reads CASSLEGARYQETQYF. DNA of the CDR3: TGCGCCAGCAGCTTGGAAGGGGCGCGGTACCAAGAGACCCAGTACTTC.

This clone has a handful of counts. The V and J genes are TRBV5-4 and TRBJ1-2; D unresolved. CDR3 length: 13 residues. V was pared by 0 bases and J by 0 bases, with 3 bases between. The germline V gene has CDR1 SGHNT and CDR2 YYREEE (reference sequence). The CDR3 nucleotides are TGTGCCAGCAGCTTGGTGGCTAACTATGGCTACACCTTC. This translates into CASSLVANYGYTF.

This chain links TRBV5-6 with TRBJ2-1; D gene uncertain. V was pared by 0 bases and J by 7 bases, with 8 bases between. The CDR3 runs 13 residues. The germline V gene encodes CDR1 SGHDT and CDR2 YYEEEE. The DNA for the CDR3 is TGTGCCAGCAGCTTGGCGATAGCAAATGAGCAGTTCTTC. It encodes CASSLAIANEQFF.

The chain couples TRBV24-1 to TRBJ2-6, with a weak D call TRBD1 (6 bases). The CDR3 extends over 15 amino acids. Germline CDR1 reads KGHDR; CDR2 reads SFDVKD. V was trimmed by 5 bases and J by 3 bases, leaving 10 bases between them. CDR3 sequence reads: CATSAPDSGANVLTF. Here the CDR3 DNA reads TGTGCCACCAGTGCCCCGGACAGTGGGGCCAACGTCCTGACTTTC.

The chain uses TRBV6-6 and TRBJ2-2, with D hard to call. Germline values: CDR1 MNHNY, CDR2 SVGAGI (reference sequence). The CDR3 covers 14 residues. V was pared by 2 bases and J by 2 bases, with 6 bases between. The chain's CDR3 is CASSYTLNTGELFF. The CDR3 region has the DNA TGTGCCAGCAGTTACACCCTAAACACCGGGGAGCTGTTTTTT.

This chain connects TRBV2 to TRBJ2-1, with 11 nucleotides matching TRBD2. The CDR3 extends over 15 amino acids. After removal of 7 bases from V and 7 bases from J, the junction contained 9 bases not matched to a gene. Germline loops: CDR1 SNHLY, CDR2 FYNNEI. The CDR3 DNA reads as TGTGCCAGCAAAGGTAGCGGGGGGGCAAGGAATGAGCAGTTCTTC. This codes for CASKGSGGARNEQFF.

V gene TRBV19 combines with J gene TRBJ2-5; D is perhaps TRBD1 or TRBD2 (5 bases each). Germline CDR1 LNHDA, CDR2 SQIVND (reference sequence). CDR3 size: 14 residues. V lost 5 bases to trimming and J lost 0 bases, with 10 bases between them. CDR3 region: CASSPEGYQETQYF. In DNA form, the CDR3 reads TGTGCCAGTAGTCCCGAGGGGTACCAAGAGACCCAGTACTTC. The variable domain in full, completed from reference TRBV19 and TRBJ2-5, reads DGGITQSPKYLFRKEGQNVTLSCEQNLNHDAMYWYRQDPGQGLRLIYYSQIVNDFQKGDIAEGYSVSREKKESFPLTVTSAQKNPTAFYLCASSPEGYQETQYFGPGTRLLVL.

This clone has more than one count but fewer than ten. The CDR3 nucleotides are TGTGCCAGCAGACGTACAGGGTTTAGGAACACCATATATTTT. Its protein product is CASRRTGFRNTIYF. The chain couples TRBV3-1 (or the pseudogene TRBV3-2) to TRBJ1-3; D might be TRBD1 (6 bases). The V gene lost 6 bases and the J gene lost 7 bases, with 16 bases spanning the gap. This CDR3 has 14 residues. The germline V gene has CDR1 LGHDT and CDR2 YNNKEL (reference sequence).

This clone has a single count. The chain couples TRBV7-8 to TRBJ2-1; TRBD2 might be the D (5 bases). Germline V gene sequence: CDR1 SGHVS, CDR2 FQNEAQ. The CDR3 is 14 amino acids. V lost 4 bases, J lost 4 bases, and 11 bases lay in between. The CDR3 loop is CASSSILGYNEQFF. CDR3 nucleotide sequence: TGTGCCAGCAGCTCGATACTAGGATACAATGAGCAGTTCTTC.